A selection of T cell receptor beta chains follows, all from one sample in a study of blood T cell repertoires in COVID-19. Produced via immunoSEQ multiplex PCR; TCRdb's table is partial and in-frame only. This table has 160,000 or so clones, approximately 81% appearing once. Sequenced: PBMCs or T cells enriched from blood (not recorded which). The receptors were sampled from a middle-aged woman with acute COVID-19. Both conserved end residues are part of each CDR3. Fields, in order: V gene, clone size, CDR3 protein. The size field is filled for only some rows; it gives once, few, many or a size class.

TRBV5-1 | . | CASSLVVGDEQYF
TRBV28 | . | CASSRRDRGSYEQYF
TRBV18 | once | CASSQDRNTEAFF
TRBV10-3 | . | CAIRKLAGDNEQFF
TRBV30 | . | CAWSPFRGPQHF
TRBV13 | . | CASSFFGSGDEQFF
TRBV3-1/TRBV3-2 | . | CASSPRTSGHNEQFF
TRBV5-4 | . | CASSRGQGNTEAFF
TRBV5-6 | . | CASTRDRQNIQYF
TRBV7-2 | . | CASSFTYEQYF
TRBV6-5 | . | CASREGPSATYEQYF
TRBV21-1 | . | CASSKILCRVWRYGYTF
TRBV4-2 | . | CASSRTGSNQPQHF
TRBV4-1 | . | CASSQEGLAGGYEQYF
TRBV19 | . | CASRGWTAGNNEQFF
TRBV5-4 | . | CASSLVGVDGYTF
TRBV7-6 | . | CASSLVVGSMTSTDTQYF
TRBV14 | . | CASSQDMAVNTGELFF
TRBV5-1 | . | CASSLALQGAGNTIYF
TRBV5-6 | . | CASSLGPQDYGYTF
TRBV7-6 | . | CASSLGHQNTEAFF
TRBV27 | . | CASRTGGLGNEKLFF
TRBV19 | once | CASSMMGTSVETQYF
TRBV9 | . | CASSAGGGTDTQYF
TRBV5-8 | . | CASSPTGLNGYTF
TRBV11-3 | . | CASSKQGAGNTIYF
TRBV3-1/TRBV3-2 | . | CASSGGGLAGAIDTQYF
TRBV11-2 | . | CASSLEKAGGYEQFF
TRBV9 | . | CASSAPPPGGNSPLHF
TRBV5-1 | . | CASSLGGVYEKLFF
TRBV18 | . | CASSLGLARNTGELFF
TRBV7-2 | . | CASSLAGGLAGKNIQYF
TRBV9 | medium-sized | CASSVGTYEQYF
TRBV11-2 | few | CASSRGTGPYEQYF
TRBV5-1 | once | CASSLTGGGSGANVLTF
TRBV20-1 | . | CSASQSLGQGINSPLHF
TRBV7-6 | once | CASSSGGLAYEQYF
TRBV2 | . | CASNALLTNIQYF
TRBV29-1 | few | CSALTGAGTEAFF
TRBV28 | few | CASSRTGGSGELFF
TRBV5-1 | few | CASSLLRLLESSYNEQFF
TRBV29-1 | . | CSVALQGATSYEQYF
TRBV30 | . | CAWSSWPNTEAFF
TRBV4-1 | once | CASSRTGLVSDTQYF
TRBV30 | . | CAWSERGRKKLFF
TRBV30 | once | CAWARTGNYGYTF
TRBV5-1 | . | CASSLSGQGGSGNTIYF
TRBV5-1 | . | CASSLGEGPNYGYTF
TRBV12-3/TRBV12-4 | . | CASSETLANEQFF
TRBV7-3 | . | CASSFDSASRTEAFF
TRBV6-5 | few | CASSYVPSFSTDTQYF
TRBV25-1 | . | CASSEYSGDNTIYF
TRBV7-3 | . | CASRAGTSGSQFF